The 28 T cell receptor beta chains presented below share a single source sample, sequenced in a study of blood T cell repertoires in COVID-19. Some clones are missing from TCRdb's copy, which holds only in-frame ones; the method was immunoSEQ multiplex PCR. The repertoire holds some 79,000 clones, with more than 85% as singletons. Input material: peripheral blood. Receptors were obtained from a man in his 70s with active or convalescent COVID-19.

The chain combines TRBV30 with TRBJ1-6, with D maybe TRBD1 (5 bases). The V end lost 2 bases, the J end lost 1 base, and 12 bases lay between the germline ends. Germline assignment: CDR1 GTSNPN and CDR2 SVGIG (reference sequence). CDR3 length: 16 residues. CDR3 nucleotide sequence: TGTGCCTGGAGTCCCTCCAGGGTTTCCTATAATTCACCCCTCCACTTT. This sequence encodes CAWSPSRVSYNSPLHF.

The CDR3, as DNA: TGTGCCAGCAGTGAATCGGTGTCGGGCTACACCTTC. Residues: CASSESVSGYTF. V and J are TRBV2 and TRBJ1-2; D remains ambiguous. CDR1 and CDR2 (germline): SNHLY, FYNNEI. The CDR3 runs 12 residues. V dropped 2 bases and J dropped 8 bases, with 9 bases sitting between them.

The gene calls are TRBV28 and TRBJ1-5; TRBD1 might be the D (6 bases). V dropped 5 bases and J dropped 3 bases, with 8 bases sitting between them. The germline V gene has CDR1 MDHEN and CDR2 SYDVKM. This CDR3 spans 13 amino acids. The CDR3 sequence is CASSRTVNQPQHF. The CDR3 DNA follows: TGTGCCAGCAGTCGGACAGTCAATCAGCCCCAGCATTTT. The full variable domain, with the rest looked up from reference TRBV28 and TRBJ1-5, is DVKVTQSSRYLVKRTGEKVFLECVQDMDHENMFWYRQDPGLGLRLIYFSYDVKMKEKGDIPEGYSVSREKKERFSLILESASTNQTSMYLCASSRTVNQPQHFGDGTRLSIL.

This chain joins TRBV19 and TRBJ2-2; D ambiguous. CDR1 LNHDA and CDR2 SQIVND come from the germline V gene (reference sequence). The CDR3 length is 15 residues. Deletions cut 7 bases from V and 0 bases from J, with 12 bases between. The CDR3 sequence is CASKDPQANTGELFF. CDR3 bases: TGTGCCAGTAAAGATCCGCAGGCGAACACCGGGGAGCTGTTTTTT.

The rearrangement uses TRBV10-2 and TRBJ1-1; 7 nucleotides agree with TRBD1. Germline loops: CDR1 WSHSY, CDR2 SAAADI. The V gene end was trimmed by 5 bases and the J gene end by 1 base; junction bases not matched to a gene: 1. CDR3 length equals 13 residues. The DNA of the CDR3 is TGCGCCAGCAGTTGGGACAGGAACACTGAAGCTTTCTTT. Translated: CASSWDRNTEAFF.

This clone was found a few times. This chain joins TRBV5-1 and TRBJ1-5; TRBD1 matches 7 bases. The CDR3 spans 15 residues. J was trimmed by 1 base and V by 2 bases; bases with no gene match: 3. In germline, CDR1 is SGHRS, CDR2 YFSETQ. This chain's CDR3 is CASSFGTASNQPQHF. For the CDR3, the DNA is TGCGCCAGCAGCTTCGGGACAGCGAGCAATCAGCCCCAGCATTTT.

The table lists this clone with a count of one. The chain joins TRBV6-8 to TRBJ2-2; TRBD1 aligns across 9 bases. V lost 7 bases to trimming and J lost 7 bases; unmatched junction nucleotides: 19. Germline V gene data show CDR1 as MNHGY and CDR2 as SAAAGT. This CDR3 contains 18 residues. The CDR3 region has the DNA TGTGCCAGCACCTGGGACAGGGAAGGCCCAAAAGGCGGCGGGGAGCTGTTTTTT. This sequence encodes CASTWDREGPKGGGELFF.

The chain carries TRBV30 and TRBJ1-5; 9 nucleotides align to TRBD1. The V gene end was trimmed by 3 bases and the J gene end by 6 bases; junction bases not matched to a gene: 9. The CDR3 has 15 residues. CDR1 GTSNPN and CDR2 SVGIG come from the germline V gene (reference sequence). CDR3 sequence (DNA): TGTGCCTGGAGCAAACCGGGACAGGGACGTCAGCCCCAGCATTTT. Protein sequence: CAWSKPGQGRQPQHF.

This chain connects TRBV6-1 to TRBJ1-3; D is unclear. CDR3 length: 14 residues. Looked up from germline, CDR1 is MNHNS and CDR2 is SASEGT. Between the trimmed V and J ends, which lost 0 bases and 4 bases, there was a span of 7 bases. The chain's CDR3 is CASSEATYGNTIYF. The CDR3 region has the DNA TGTGCCAGCAGTGAAGCGACTTACGGAAACACCATATATTTT.

The chain links TRBV7-9 to TRBJ1-6, with D possibly matching TRBD1 (6 bases). The CDR3 length is 12 residues. Trimming pared 7 bases from V and 9 bases from J, leaving 10 bases between. CDR1 is SEHNR and CDR2 is FQNEAQ in the germline V gene (reference sequence). The CDR3 DNA reads as TGTGCCAGCACCTCAGGGGTTTCACCCCTCCACTTT. It is translated as CASTSGVSPLHF.

This chain joins TRBV6-1 and TRBJ1-2, with TRBD1 matching 8 bases. The CDR3 is 15 amino acids. Germline CDR1 is MNHNS and CDR2 is SASEGT. V dropped 1 base and J dropped 5; count of bases not matched to a gene: 6. CDR3 bases: TGTGCCAGCAGTGAAGGCCCGGACAGGGTATATGGCTACACCTTC. Translation: CASSEGPDRVYGYTF.

In its sample, this clone was seen once. This sequence joins TRBV5-1 and TRBJ2-7; 13 positions match TRBD2. This CDR3 spans 16 amino acids. Germline CDR1 reads SGHRS; CDR2 reads YFSETQ. With V trimmed by 2 bases and J by 1 base, 3 bases remained unmatched. The CDR3 loop reads CASSLLAGGVSYEQYF. The CDR3 bases are TGCGCCAGCAGCTTACTAGCGGGAGGGGTTTCCTACGAGCAGTACTTC.

The V and J genes are TRBV28 and TRBJ1-2; a weak D match, TRBD1 (5 bases). The CDR3 length is 13 residues. With 1 base removed from V and 7 bases from J, the gap between germline ends came to 10 bases. CDR1 is MDHEN, CDR2 SYDVKM, per germline. CDR3 nucleotide sequence: TGTGCCAGCAGTTTATCGGGGGAGAGTGGCTACACCTTC. Protein: CASSLSGESGYTF.

V is TRBV4-3 and J is TRBJ1-2, with 8 bases matching TRBD1. Germline V CDR1 and CDR2: LGHNA, YSLEER. The CDR3 length is 15 residues. V lost 0 bases to trimming and J lost 2 bases; unmatched junction nucleotides: 2. The CDR3 DNA is TGCGCCAGCAGCCAAGAAGGGGACAGGAACTATGGCTACACCTTC. It yields the protein CASSQEGDRNYGYTF.

The chain recombines TRBV6-1 with TRBJ2-5; no clear D gene. Trimming took off 3 bases at V and 4 bases at J, with 15 bases between the two ends. In germline, CDR1 is MNHNS, CDR2 SASEGT. The CDR3 consists of 15 residues. The CDR3 sequence is CASSETSLTRETQYF. In DNA form, the CDR3 reads TGTGCCAGCAGTGAGACCTCCTTGACAAGAGAGACCCAGTACTTC.

This chain joins TRBV2 and TRBJ1-1, with 7 bases fitting TRBD1. This CDR3 spans 14 amino acids. V lost 5 bases and J lost 4; bases outside the gene matches: 7. CDR1 and CDR2 (germline): SNHLY, FYNNEI. The CDR3 DNA is TGTGCCAGCAGTCAAGACAGGGCGGTCACTGAAGCTTTCTTT. Translated: CASSQDRAVTEAFF.

The V call is TRBV7-9, the J call TRBJ2-3, with a possible D match to TRBD2 (5 bases). Trimming cost V 0 bases and J 0 bases, with 13 bases left between them. CDR1 and CDR2 from the germline V gene are SEHNR and FQNEAQ (reference sequence). The CDR3 sequence is 17 residues long. In nucleotides, the CDR3 is TGTGCCAGCAGCTTAGCTGGAGGCAGTGCTAGCACAGATACGCAGTATTTT. It specifies CASSLAGGSASTDTQYF.

The V call is TRBV27, the J call TRBJ2-2, with 12 bases lining up with TRBD1. The CDR3 runs 18 residues. J was trimmed by 5 bases and V by 6 bases; bases with no gene match: 13. The germline V gene encodes CDR1 MNHEY and CDR2 SMNVEV (reference sequence). CDR3: CASSQTQGQGARTGELFF. Here the CDR3 DNA reads TGTGCCAGCAGCCAAACGCAGGGACAGGGGGCACGGACCGGGGAGCTGTTTTTT.

J is TRBJ2-6 and V is TRBV15; D ambiguous. The germline V and J ends were trimmed by 1 base and 1 base, with 5 bases remaining between them. Looked up from germline, CDR1 is LNHNV and CDR2 is YYDKDF (reference sequence). The CDR3 is 15 amino acids. CDR3 coding DNA: TGTGCCACCAGCAGAGTTAGTTCTGGGGCCAACGTCCTGACTTTC. Translated, it gives CATSRVSSGANVLTF.

This chain joins TRBV28 and TRBJ2-3; 9 nucleotides align to TRBD2. The germline gives CDR1 MDHEN, CDR2 SYDVKM. The length of the CDR3 is 17 residues. V was pared by 5 bases and J by 0 bases, with 9 bases of the junction left unmatched. DNA for the CDR3: TGTGCCAGCAGTCCCATCCCCACTAGCGGGAGCACAGATACGCAGTATTTT. Residues: CASSPIPTSGSTDTQYF.

The chain recombines TRBV5-4 with TRBJ2-1; 10 bases align to TRBD2. Looked up from germline, CDR1 is SGHNT and CDR2 is YYREEE (reference sequence). The CDR3 covers 14 residues. V shed 5 bases, J shed 10 bases, and the junction held 9 bases outside the gene matches. This chain's CDR3 is CASRDTSGTPEQFF. CDR3 DNA: TGTGCCAGCAGGGATACTAGCGGGACGCCCGAGCAGTTCTTC.

This clone has just one count. CDR3 residues: CASRMGHSNQPQHF. CDR3 nucleotides: TGTGCCAGCCGGATGGGACATAGCAATCAGCCCCAGCATTTT. This chain links TRBV27 with TRBJ1-5, with a tentative D call TRBD1 (6 bases). V lost 8 bases and J lost 0, with 11 bases in between. The CDR3 length is 14 residues. Germline V gives CDR1 MNHEY, CDR2 SMNVEV (reference sequence).

The chain has TRBV10-3 and TRBJ2-1; D ambiguous. Germline V gene sequence: CDR1 ENHRY, CDR2 SYGVKD. The V end was cut by 0 bases, the J end by 4 bases, with 7 bases between. The CDR3 is 14 amino acids. The DNA of the CDR3 is TGTGCCATCAGTGAGTCGACTCCATACAATGAGCAGTTCTTC. This sequence encodes CAISESTPYNEQFF.

The rearrangement links TRBV28 to TRBJ2-7; 9 bases fit TRBD1. The junction had 12 bases not matched to a gene; V was cut back by 4 bases and J by 5 bases. CDR3 size: 16 residues. Germline loops: CDR1 MDHEN, CDR2 SYDVKM. The CDR3, as DNA: TGTGCCAGCAGTTCTTTGGGGGGACAGGGTGTTCACGAGCAGTACTTC. Encoded protein: CASSSLGGQGVHEQYF.

This chain connects TRBV19 to TRBJ2-7; no definite D call. The germline CDR1 and CDR2 sequences are LNHDA and SQIVND (reference sequence). This CDR3 has 13 amino acids. Trimming removed 5 bases from V and 6 bases from J, with 14 bases in between. The CDR3 nucleotides read TGTGCCAGTAGTCTGATGGCGGCCCGCGAGCAGTACTTC. Amino acids: CASSLMAAREQYF.

This sequence joins TRBV2 and TRBJ2-1, with 10 positions matching TRBD2. J lost 5 bases, V lost 5 bases, and 3 bases had no gene match. The CDR3 runs to 14 residues. Looked up from germline, CDR1 is SNHLY and CDR2 is FYNNEI. CDR3 sequence: CASSFGLADNEQFF. The CDR3 DNA is TGTGCCAGCAGTTTTGGACTAGCGGACAATGAGCAGTTCTTC.

The chain employs TRBV6-5 and TRBJ2-7; the match to TRBD1 covers 8 bases. The CDR3 has 14 residues. From germline, CDR1 is MNHEY and CDR2 SVGAGI. J gave up 3 bases and V 6 bases, and 7 bases lay outside the gene matches. Here the CDR3 reads CASSADRGRYEQYF. The CDR3 DNA reads as TGTGCCAGCAGCGCAGACAGGGGCCGCTACGAGCAGTACTTC.

This chain joins TRBV14 and TRBJ2-3; weak D call: TRBD1 (6 bases). Per germline, CDR1 SGHDN and CDR2 FVKESK. The CDR3 loop spans 15 amino acids. The germline V and J ends were trimmed by 0 bases and 7 bases, with 14 bases remaining between them. The CDR3 bases are TGTGCCAGCAGCCAAGAGATACAGGGTTTCAATACGCAGTATTTT. It translates to CASSQEIQGFNTQYF.